A single sample gave rise to the 2 T cell receptor beta chains below, sequenced in a study of T cells in localized non-small cell lung cancer. Generated by immunoSEQ multiplex PCR, the TCRdb table keeps only in-frame clones and is missing some. Of about 40,000 clones listed, 86% are singletons. The sequencing here drew on peripheral blood, taken before any cancer treatment. These receptors originate from a man aged 40-75 years with stage I lung adenocarcinoma.

The chain joins TRBV5-6 to TRBJ1-5; TRBD1 matches at 9 bases. This CDR3 contains 15 residues. From germline, CDR1 is SGHDT and CDR2 YYEEEE. J lost 4 bases, V lost 3 bases, and 5 bases had no gene match. CDR3 bases: TGTGCCAGCAGCTACGGACAGGGGATGAATCAGCCCCAGCATTTT. It specifies CASSYGQGMNQPQHF.

The V gene is TRBV4-2, the J gene TRBJ2-5, with D possibly being TRBD1 or TRBD2 (6 bases each). The CDR3 length is 16 residues. From germline, CDR1 is LGHNA and CDR2 YNFKEQ. The ends were cut back, 1 base at V and 2 bases at J, with 14 bases in the middle. DNA for the CDR3: TGTGCCAGCAGCCAAGGGAGGGGTAGGGGGCAAGAGACCCAGTACTTC. This sequence encodes CASSQGRGRGQETQYF.